This TCR beta chain was identified during a study of graft-versus-host responses after intestinal transplantation. Measured with immunoSEQ multiplex PCR; TCRdb has only the in-frame clones, and not every one. This table holds roughly 50,000 clones, 75% to 95% found once. The CDR3 runs 15 residues. Germline CDR1 and CDR2: MNHEY and SVGAGI. With 2 bases clipped from V and 1 base from J, the junction kept 2 bases outside the gene matches. The chain recombines TRBV6-5 with TRBJ2-5; 9 bases align to TRBD2. This clonotype was obtained from a human patient who received an intestinal transplant, so some T cells may come from the graft donor. The starting material was PBMCs, obtained 650 to 670 days after intestinal transplant. The CDR3 coding sequence is TGTGCCAGCAGTTACGGCGGGGGGGCCCAAGAGACCCAGTACTTC. It codes for CASSYGGGAQETQYF.